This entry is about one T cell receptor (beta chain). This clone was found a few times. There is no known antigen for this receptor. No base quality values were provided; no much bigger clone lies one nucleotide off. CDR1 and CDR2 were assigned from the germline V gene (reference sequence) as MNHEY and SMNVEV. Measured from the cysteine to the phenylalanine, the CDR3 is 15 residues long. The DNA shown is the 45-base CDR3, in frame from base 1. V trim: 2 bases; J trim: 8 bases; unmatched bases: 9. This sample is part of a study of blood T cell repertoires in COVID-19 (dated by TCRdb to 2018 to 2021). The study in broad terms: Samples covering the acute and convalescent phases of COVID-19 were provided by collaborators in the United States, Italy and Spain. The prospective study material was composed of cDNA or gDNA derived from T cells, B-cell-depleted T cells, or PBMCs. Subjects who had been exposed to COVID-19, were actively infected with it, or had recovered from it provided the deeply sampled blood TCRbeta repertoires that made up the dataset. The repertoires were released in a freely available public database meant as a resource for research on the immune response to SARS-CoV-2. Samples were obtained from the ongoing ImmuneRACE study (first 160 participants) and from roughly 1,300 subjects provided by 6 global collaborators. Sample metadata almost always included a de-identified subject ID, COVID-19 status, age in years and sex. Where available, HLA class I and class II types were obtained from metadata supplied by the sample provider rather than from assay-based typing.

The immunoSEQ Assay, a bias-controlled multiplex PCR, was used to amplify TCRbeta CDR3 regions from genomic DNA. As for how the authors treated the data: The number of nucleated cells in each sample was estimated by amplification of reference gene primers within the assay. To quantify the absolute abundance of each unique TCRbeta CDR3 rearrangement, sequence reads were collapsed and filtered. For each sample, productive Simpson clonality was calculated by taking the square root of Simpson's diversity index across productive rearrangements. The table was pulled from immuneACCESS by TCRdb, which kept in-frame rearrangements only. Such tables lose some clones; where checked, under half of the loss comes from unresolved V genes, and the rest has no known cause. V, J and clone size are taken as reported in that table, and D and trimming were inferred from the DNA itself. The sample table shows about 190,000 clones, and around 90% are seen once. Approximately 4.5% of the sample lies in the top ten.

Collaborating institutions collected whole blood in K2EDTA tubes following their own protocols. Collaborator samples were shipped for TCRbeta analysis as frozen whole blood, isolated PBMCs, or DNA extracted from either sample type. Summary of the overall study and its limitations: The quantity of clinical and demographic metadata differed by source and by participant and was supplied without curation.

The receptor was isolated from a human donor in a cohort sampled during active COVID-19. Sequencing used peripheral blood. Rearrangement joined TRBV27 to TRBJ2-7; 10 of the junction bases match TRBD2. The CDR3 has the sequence CASSLDFGTSAKQYF. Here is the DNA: TGTGCCAGCAGTTTAGACTTCGGGACTAGCGCCAAGCAGTACTTC.